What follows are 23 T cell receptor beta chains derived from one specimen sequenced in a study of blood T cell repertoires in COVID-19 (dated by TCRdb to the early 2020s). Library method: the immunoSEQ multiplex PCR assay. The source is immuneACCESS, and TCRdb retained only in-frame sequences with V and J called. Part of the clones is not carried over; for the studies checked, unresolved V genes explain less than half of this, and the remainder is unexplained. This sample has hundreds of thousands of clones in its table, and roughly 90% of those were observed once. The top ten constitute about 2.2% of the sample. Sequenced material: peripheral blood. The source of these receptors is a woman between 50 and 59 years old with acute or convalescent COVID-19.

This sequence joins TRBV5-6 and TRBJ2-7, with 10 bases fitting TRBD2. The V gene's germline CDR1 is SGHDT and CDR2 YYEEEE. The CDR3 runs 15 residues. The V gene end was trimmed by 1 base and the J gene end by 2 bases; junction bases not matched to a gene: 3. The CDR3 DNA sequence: TGTGCCAGCAGCTTGCTAGCGGGAGCGACCTACGAGCAGTACTTC. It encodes CASSLLAGATYEQYF.

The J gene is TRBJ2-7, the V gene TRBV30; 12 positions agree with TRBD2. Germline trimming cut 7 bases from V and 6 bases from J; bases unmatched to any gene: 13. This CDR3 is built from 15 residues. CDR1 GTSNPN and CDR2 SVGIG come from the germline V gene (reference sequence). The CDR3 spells CAFYRTSGKISEQYF. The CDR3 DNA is TGTGCCTTCTACCGGACTAGCGGGAAAATTAGCGAGCAGTACTTC.

CDR3 sequence reads: CASSPRTSGAGEQYF. The CDR3 region has the DNA TGTGCCAGCAGCCCTCGGACTAGCGGGGCCGGGGAGCAGTACTTC. V gene TRBV7-6 combines with J gene TRBJ2-7; 12 bases match TRBD2. CDR3 length equals 15 residues. Trimming took 5 bases from V and 7 from J; bases not matched to a gene: 9. CDR1 is SGHVS, CDR2 FNYEAQ, per germline.

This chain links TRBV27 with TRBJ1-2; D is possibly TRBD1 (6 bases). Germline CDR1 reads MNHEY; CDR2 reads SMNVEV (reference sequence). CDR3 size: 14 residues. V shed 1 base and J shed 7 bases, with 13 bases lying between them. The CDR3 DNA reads TGTGCCAGCAGTTTATTGCGGGGGGCCTTTGGCTACACCTTC. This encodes CASSLLRGAFGYTF.

This CDR3 reads CASAIISREETQYF. The CDR3 DNA is TGTGCCAGCGCCATCATATCCCGAGAAGAGACCCAGTACTTC. The chain has TRBV5-4 and TRBJ2-5, with no clear D. The V gene lost 7 bases and the J gene lost 3 bases, with 16 bases spanning the gap. The CDR3 length is 14 residues. Germline assignment: CDR1 SGHNT and CDR2 YYREEE (reference sequence).

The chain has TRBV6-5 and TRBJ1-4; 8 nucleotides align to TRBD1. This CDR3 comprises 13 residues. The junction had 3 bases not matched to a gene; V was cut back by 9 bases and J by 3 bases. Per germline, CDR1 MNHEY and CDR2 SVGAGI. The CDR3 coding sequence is TGTGCCAGTAGGACAGGGTCTAATGAAAAACTGTTTTTT. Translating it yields CASRTGSNEKLFF.

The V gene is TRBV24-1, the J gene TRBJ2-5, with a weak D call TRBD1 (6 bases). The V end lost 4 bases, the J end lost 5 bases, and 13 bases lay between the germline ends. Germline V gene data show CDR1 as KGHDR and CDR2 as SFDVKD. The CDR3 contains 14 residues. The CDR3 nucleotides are TGTGCCACCAGTGACCACAGGGACGGCGAGACCCAGTACTTC. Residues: CATSDHRDGETQYF.

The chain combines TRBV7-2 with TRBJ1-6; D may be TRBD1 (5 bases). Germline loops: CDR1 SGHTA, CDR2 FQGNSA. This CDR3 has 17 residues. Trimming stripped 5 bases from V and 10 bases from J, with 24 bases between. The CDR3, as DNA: TGTGCCAGCAGCCTAAACCCCCAGCCAGGGTTTGTCTCACCCCTCCACTTT. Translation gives CASSLNPQPGFVSPLHF.

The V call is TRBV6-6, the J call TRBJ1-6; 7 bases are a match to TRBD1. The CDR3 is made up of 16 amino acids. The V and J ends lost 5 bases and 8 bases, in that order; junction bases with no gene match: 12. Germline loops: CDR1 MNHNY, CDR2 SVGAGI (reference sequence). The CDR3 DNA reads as TGTGCCAGCAGTCGACTTAGGGGGCTAAAGGATTCACCCCTCCACTTT. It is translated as CASSRLRGLKDSPLHF.

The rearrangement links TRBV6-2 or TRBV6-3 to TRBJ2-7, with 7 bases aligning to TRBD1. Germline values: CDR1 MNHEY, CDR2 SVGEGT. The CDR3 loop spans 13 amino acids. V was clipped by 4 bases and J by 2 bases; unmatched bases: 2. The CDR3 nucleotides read TGTGCCAGCAGTTGGGACAGCCCCTACGAGCAGTACTTC. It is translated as CASSWDSPYEQYF.

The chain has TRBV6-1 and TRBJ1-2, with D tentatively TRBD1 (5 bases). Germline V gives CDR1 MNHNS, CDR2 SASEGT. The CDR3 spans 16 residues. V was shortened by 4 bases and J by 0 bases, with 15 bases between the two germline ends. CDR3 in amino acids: CASSGRGSTTNYGYTF. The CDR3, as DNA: TGTGCCAGCAGTGGACGGGGGTCTACTACTAACTATGGCTACACCTTC.

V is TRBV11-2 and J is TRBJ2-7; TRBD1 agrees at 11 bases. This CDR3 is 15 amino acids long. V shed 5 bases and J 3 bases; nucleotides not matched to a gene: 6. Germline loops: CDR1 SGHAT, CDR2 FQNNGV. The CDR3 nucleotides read TGTGCCAGCAGCCGACCCGGGACAGGGGGCTACGAGCAGTACTTC. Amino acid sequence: CASSRPGTGGYEQYF.

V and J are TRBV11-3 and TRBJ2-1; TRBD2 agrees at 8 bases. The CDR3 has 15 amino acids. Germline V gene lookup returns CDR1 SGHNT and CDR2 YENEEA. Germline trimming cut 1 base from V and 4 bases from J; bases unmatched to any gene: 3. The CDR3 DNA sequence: TGTGCCAGCAGCTTAGCTGCGGGGGGTTACAATGAGCAGTTCTTC. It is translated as CASSLAAGGYNEQFF.

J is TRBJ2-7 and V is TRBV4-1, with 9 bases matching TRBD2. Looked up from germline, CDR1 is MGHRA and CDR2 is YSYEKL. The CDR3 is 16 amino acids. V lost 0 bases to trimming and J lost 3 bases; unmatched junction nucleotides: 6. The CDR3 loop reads CASSQDRSSGNYEQYF. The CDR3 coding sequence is TGCGCCAGCAGCCAAGATCGATCTAGCGGGAACTACGAGCAGTACTTC.

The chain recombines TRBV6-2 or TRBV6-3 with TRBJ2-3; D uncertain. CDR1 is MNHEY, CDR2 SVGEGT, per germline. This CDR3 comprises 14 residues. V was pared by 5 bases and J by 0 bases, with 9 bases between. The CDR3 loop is CASSRLHSTDTQYF. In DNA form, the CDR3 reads TGTGCCAGCAGTCGACTGCATAGCACAGATACGCAGTATTTT.

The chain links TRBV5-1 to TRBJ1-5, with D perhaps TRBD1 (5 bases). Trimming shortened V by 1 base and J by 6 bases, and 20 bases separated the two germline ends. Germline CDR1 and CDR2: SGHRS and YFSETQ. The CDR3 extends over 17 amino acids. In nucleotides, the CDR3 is TGCGCCAGCAGCTTGTATCCCGGGGACTTGGCGGCTCAGCCCCAGCATTTT. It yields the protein CASSLYPGDLAAQPQHF.

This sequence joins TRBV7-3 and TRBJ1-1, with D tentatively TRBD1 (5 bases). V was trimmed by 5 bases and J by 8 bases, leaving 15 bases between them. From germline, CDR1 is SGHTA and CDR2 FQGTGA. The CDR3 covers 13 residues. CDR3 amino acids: CASSPVQGGEAFF. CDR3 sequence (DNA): TGTGCCAGCAGCCCAGTCCAGGGTGGCGAAGCTTTCTTT.

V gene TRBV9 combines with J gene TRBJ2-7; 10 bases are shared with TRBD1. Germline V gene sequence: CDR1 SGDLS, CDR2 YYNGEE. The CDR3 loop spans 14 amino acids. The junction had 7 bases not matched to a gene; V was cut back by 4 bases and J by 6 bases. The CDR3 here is CASSPPGTGVEQYF. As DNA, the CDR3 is TGTGCCAGCAGCCCGCCCGGGACAGGGGTCGAGCAGTACTTC. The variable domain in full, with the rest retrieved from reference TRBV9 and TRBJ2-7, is DSGVTQTPKHLITATGQRVTLRCSPRSGDLSVYWYQQSLDQGLQFLIQYYNGEERAKGNILERFSAQQFPDLHSELNLSSLELGDSALYFCASSPPGTGVEQYFGPGTRLTVT.

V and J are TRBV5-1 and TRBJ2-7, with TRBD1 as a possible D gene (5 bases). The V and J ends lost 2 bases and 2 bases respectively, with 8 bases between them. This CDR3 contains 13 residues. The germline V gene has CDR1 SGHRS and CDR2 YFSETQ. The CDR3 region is CASSLQETYEQYF. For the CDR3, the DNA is TGCGCCAGCAGCTTACAGGAGACCTACGAGCAGTACTTC.

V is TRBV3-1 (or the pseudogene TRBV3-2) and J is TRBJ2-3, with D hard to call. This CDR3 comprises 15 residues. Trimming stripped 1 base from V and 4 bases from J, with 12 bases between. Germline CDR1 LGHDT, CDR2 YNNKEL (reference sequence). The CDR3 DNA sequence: TGTGCCAGCAGCCAAGGTCCGGGTTGGGCAGATACGCAGTATTTT. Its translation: CASSQGPGWADTQYF.

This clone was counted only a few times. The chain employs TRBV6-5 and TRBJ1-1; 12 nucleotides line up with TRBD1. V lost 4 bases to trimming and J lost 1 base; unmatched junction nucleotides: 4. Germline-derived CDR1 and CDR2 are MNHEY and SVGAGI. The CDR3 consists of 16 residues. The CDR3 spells CASSSGQGAGNTEAFF. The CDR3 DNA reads TGTGCCAGCAGTTCGGGACAGGGGGCCGGGAACACTGAAGCTTTCTTT.

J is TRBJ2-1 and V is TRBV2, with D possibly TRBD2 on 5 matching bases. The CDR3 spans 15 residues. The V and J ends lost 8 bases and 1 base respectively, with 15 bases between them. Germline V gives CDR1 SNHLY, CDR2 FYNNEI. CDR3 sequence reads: CASVWAGKSYNEQFF. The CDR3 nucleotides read TGTGCCAGCGTGTGGGCGGGCAAGTCCTACAATGAGCAGTTCTTC. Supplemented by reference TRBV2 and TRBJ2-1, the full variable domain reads EPEVTQTPSHQVTQMGQEVILRCVPISNHLYFYWYRQILGQKVEFLVSFYNNEISEKSEIFDDQFSVERPDGSNFTLKIRSTKLEDSAMYFCASVWAGKSYNEQFFGPGTRLTVL.

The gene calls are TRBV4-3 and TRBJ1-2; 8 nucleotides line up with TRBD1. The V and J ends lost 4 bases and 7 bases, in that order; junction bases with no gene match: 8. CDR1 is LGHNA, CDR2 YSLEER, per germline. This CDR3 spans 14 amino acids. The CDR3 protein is CASSLMDRAGGYTF. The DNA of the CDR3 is TGCGCCAGCAGCCTCATGGACAGGGCCGGTGGCTACACCTTC.